These T cell receptor beta chains were read from a single sample in a study of shared clonotypes between healthy human individuals. TCRdb's table, derived via immunoSEQ multiplex PCR, lists solely in-frame clones and lacks some. The repertoire holds roughly 480,000 clones, roughly 78% seen once, with more than 10% in the top ten. The sample taken for sequencing was PBMCs. Source of these receptors: a woman between 40 and 50 years old in good health. Some clones in this sample may be carry-over from other donors' samples. The CDR3 runs from the conserved cysteine through the conserved F or W. The order of the fields is V gene, D gene, J gene, clone size, CDR3 DNA, CDR3 protein. A D gene is named only where the DNA matches it firmly. Not every row has a clone size; where given, it reads once, few, many or a size class.

>TRBV7-9|-|TRBJ2-1|-
TGTGCCAGCAGTCAAGACGGATACAATGAGCAGTTCTTC
CASSQDGYNEQFF
>TRBV30|TRBD2|TRBJ2-1|once
TGTGCCAGGGGGACTAGCGGGAGCGAGGGCCATGAGCAGTTCTTC
CARGTSGSEGHEQFF
>TRBV10-3|-|TRBJ2-7|-
TGTGCCATCAGTGAGTCGAGAACCTTATTGGACGAGCAGTACTTC
CAISESRTLLDEQYF
>TRBV27|-|TRBJ1-6|-
TGTGCCAGCAGTTTATCGTTCGGACCCCTCCACTTT
CASSLSFGPLHF
>TRBV11-2|-|TRBJ1-1|-
TGTGCCAGCAGCTCCTCGAGAAGGGCGGAAGCTTTCTTT
CASSSSRRAEAFF
>TRBV6-5|TRBD2|TRBJ2-3|-
TGTGCCAGCAGTTACTCGTTGGCTAGCGGGGGGAGGAAGTATTTT
CASSYSLASGGRKYF
>TRBV9|TRBD2|TRBJ2-7|-
TGTGCCAGCAGCGTAGGGCTAGCGGGAGGGCCGACCCACGAGCAGTACTTC
CASSVGLAGGPTHEQYF
>TRBV12-2|-|TRBJ2-3|-
TGTGCAAGTCGCTTAGAAGGGCGCCAAAGACCGACTAGCGGGAGTAACCCCACAGATACGCAGTATTTT
CASRLEGRQRPTSGSNPTDTQYF
>TRBV29-1|TRBD1|TRBJ1-1|-
TGCAGCGGCCAAACAGGGGGAACTGAAGCTTTCTTT
CSGQTGGTEAFF
>TRBV19|-|TRBJ1-5|few
TGTGCCAGTAGTATAGATCGGGCAGACAATCAGCCCCAGCATTTT
CASSIDRADNQPQHF
>TRBV18|-|TRBJ1-2|-
TGTGCCAGCTCACCCGCGGACAGCTTATACTATGGCTACACCTTC
CASSPADSLYYGYTF
>TRBV5-8|TRBD1|TRBJ2-5|-
TGTGCCAGCAGCGCACTCCGGGACAGGGGGGAAGAGACCCAGTACTTC
CASSALRDRGEETQYF
>TRBV28|-|TRBJ1-1|-
TGTGCCAGCAGTTATTACAGGGACCCAGCTTTCTTT
CASSYYRDPAFF
>TRBV7-2|-|TRBJ1-2|-
TGTGCCAGCAGCTTAGTCTCCGGACGGAACTATGGCTACACCTTC
CASSLVSGRNYGYTF
>TRBV29-1|-|TRBJ1-1|-
TGCAGCGTTGTTGAGGACGGGGGCCGTGAAAACACTGAAGCTTTCTTT
CSVVEDGGRENTEAFF
>TRBV7-2|-|TRBJ2-3|-
TGTGCCAGCAGCTTAGGGAGTTACACAGATACGCAGTATTTT
CASSLGSYTDTQYF
>TRBV9|-|TRBJ2-3|-
TGTGCCAGCAGCGCCGGGGCTACTAGCACAGATACGCAGTATTTT
CASSAGATSTDTQYF
>TRBV11-2|-|TRBJ2-2|-
TGTGCCAGCAGCTACCAGAAGAACACCGGGGAGCTGTTTTTT
CASSYQKNTGELFF
>TRBV7-9|TRBD1|TRBJ2-7|-
TGTGCCATCAGTACAAACAGGGGGGCCTACGAGCAGTACTTC
CAISTNRGAYEQYF
>TRBV18|-|TRBJ1-1|-
TGTGCCAGCTCACCAGAGGGGGGTGGTGAAGCTTTCTTT
CASSPEGGGEAFF
>TRBV10-3|-|TRBJ1-3|-
TGTGCCATCGCCGACGTCGCGGTCTCTGGAAACACCATATATTTT
CAIADVAVSGNTIYF
>TRBV11-1|-|TRBJ1-1|-
TGTGCCAGCAGCTTAATCCAACAAGGGGCTGAAGCTTTCTTT
CASSLIQQGAEAFF
>TRBV2|-|TRBJ2-7|-
TGTGCCAGTGGCGGAGGCCCATCCTACGAGCAGTACTTC
CASGGGPSYEQYF
>TRBV2|-|TRBJ2-6|-
TGTGCCAGCAGTGATATTACCTCTGGGGCCAACGTCCTGACTTTC
CASSDITSGANVLTF
>TRBV7-3|TRBD1|TRBJ1-2|-
TGTGCCAGCAGCTTCGGGACAGGGGATAGCGGCTACACCTTC
CASSFGTGDSGYTF
>TRBV7-9|-|TRBJ1-6|few
TGTGCCAGCAGCTTTCGGGGCGCGGGGAATTCACCCCTCCACTTT
CASSFRGAGNSPLHF
>TRBV6-4|-|TRBJ2-2|many
TGTGCCAGCAGCCCGGTTGGTTTGGACACCGGGGAGCTGTTTTTT
CASSPVGLDTGELFF
>TRBV28|-|TRBJ2-1|-
TGTGCCAGCAGTTTATTGTCCAGAAATGAGCAGTTCTTC
CASSLLSRNEQFF
>TRBV19|-|TRBJ2-3|-
TGTGCCAGTAGAGATCGGGCGGGCCCTAGCACAGATACGCAGTATTTT
CASRDRAGPSTDTQYF
>TRBV28|TRBD1|TRBJ2-1|once
TGTGCCAGCAGTGCGTCCGGGACAGGGGGCTACAATGAGCAGTTCTTC
CASSASGTGGYNEQFF
>TRBV19|-|TRBJ1-5|-
TGTGCCAGTAGTATTGGGGCAGGTAGCAATCAGCCCCAGCATTTT
CASSIGAGSNQPQHF
>TRBV7-9|TRBD1|TRBJ2-1|-
TGTGCCAGCAGCTCGGACAGGGAGGTCTCGGTCGAGCAGTTCTTC
CASSSDREVSVEQFF
>TRBV6-4|-|TRBJ2-5|-
TGTGCCAGCAGTGACTCGAATAGTGTTTCAGAGACCCAGTACTTC
CASSDSNSVSETQYF
>TRBV7-9|-|TRBJ1-4|-
TGTGCCAGCAGCACTGGACAGATCAGTGAAAAACTGTTTTTT
CASSTGQISEKLFF
>TRBV11-2|TRBD2|TRBJ2-1|once
TGTGCCAGCAGCTTACCCAGCGGGAGGGGGGGGAATGAGCAGTTCTTC
CASSLPSGRGGNEQFF
>TRBV5-1|-|TRBJ2-1|-
TGCGCCAGCAGGGAGTCGGGAACCTACAATGAGCAGTTCTTC
CASRESGTYNEQFF
>TRBV28|TRBD1|TRBJ2-7|-
TGTGCCAGCAGTTTACTAGCAGGGGGCCACGAGCAGTACTTC
CASSLLAGGHEQYF
>TRBV7-9|-|TRBJ2-7|-
TGTGCCAGCAGCCCACCCCGCTCCTACGAGCAGTACTTC
CASSPPRSYEQYF
>TRBV28|-|TRBJ1-1|-
TGTGCCAGCAGTCCCCTAACGGAATTGAACACTGAAGCTTTCTTT
CASSPLTELNTEAFF
>TRBV23-1|TRBD1|TRBJ1-5|once
TGCGCCAGCAGTCAACATACCGGGACAGGGGGCGGTTTTCCCAATCAGCCCCAGCATTTT
CASSQHTGTGGGFPNQPQHF
>TRBV4-3|-|TRBJ1-4|-
TGCGCCAGCAGCTCAGGCTTTGCAACTAATGAAAAACTGTTTTTT
CASSSGFATNEKLFF
>TRBV6-5|-|TRBJ1-4|-
TGTGCCAGCAACTCGGGGCGAGGTGAAAAACTGTTTTTT
CASNSGRGEKLFF
>TRBV28|TRBD1|TRBJ2-7|-
TGTGCCAGCAGTGTTACAGGGGGATCTTGGGAGCAGTACTTC
CASSVTGGSWEQYF
>TRBV5-6|-|TRBJ2-5|-
TGTGCCAGCAGCTTGGTCGGGACCCAAGAGACCCAGTACTTC
CASSLVGTQETQYF
>TRBV19|-|TRBJ1-1|-
TGTGCCAGTAGTATAAGGCTACAGGGATTGAACACTGAAGCTTTCTTT
CASSIRLQGLNTEAFF
>TRBV6-6|-|TRBJ1-2|-
TGTGCCAGCAGTTACATTCCGGGCGGCTACACCTTC
CASSYIPGGYTF
>TRBV6-1|TRBD2|TRBJ2-7|many
TGTGCCAGCAGTGCCCGACTAGCGGGAGACGGCGAGCAGTACTTC
CASSARLAGDGEQYF
>TRBV5-1|-|TRBJ1-6|-
TGCGCCAGCAGCTTGGAAGGGACGGTTAATTCACCCCTCCACTTT
CASSLEGTVNSPLHF
>TRBV13|-|TRBJ2-5|-
TGTGCCAGCAGCGCGGGACAACAAGAGACCCAGTACTTC
CASSAGQQETQYF
>TRBV5-1|TRBD1|TRBJ2-1|-
TGCGCCAGCAGCTTGGGGGACAGGTCCTACAATGAGCAGTTCTTC
CASSLGDRSYNEQFF
>TRBV25-1|-|TRBJ2-3|many
TGTGCCAGCAGTTCGACAGCCCCCACCGAGCCGCAGTATTTT
CASSSTAPTEPQYF
>TRBV5-6|-|TRBJ1-1|few
TGTGCCAGCAGCTTGGACCATCGAAACACTGAAGCTTTCTTT
CASSLDHRNTEAFF
>TRBV4-1|-|TRBJ1-3|-
-
CASSHFGPGITGNTIYF